This entry lists 21 T cell receptor beta chains sequenced from one sample in a study of blood T cells in healthy people across ages. The second PCR ran 7 to 11 cycles with a sample-barcoded 5' primer and J-beta primers. TCRdb analysed the 5' RACE reads with MiXCR anew, one entry per CDR3 protein. The sample holds over 1,200,000 distinct CDR3 sequences, roughly 59% seen once. The sequenced sample consisted of blood. Source of these receptors: a man between 18 and 35 years old in good health.

The rearrangement links TRBV10-3 to TRBJ1-6; 8 nucleotides match TRBD1. CDR3 size: 17 residues. V trimming: 2 bases; J trimming: 0 bases; junction bases outside the gene matches: 3. Germline-derived CDR1 and CDR2 are ENHRY and SYGVKD. CDR3 bases: TGTGCCATCAGTGAGCTCGGACAGGGCTCCTATAATTCACCCCTCCACTTT. Translation: CAISELGQGSYNSPLHF.

Many counts were recorded for this clonotype. CDR3 region: CSADSLTDTQYF. Written as DNA, the CDR3 is TGCAGCGCCGACAGTCTCACAGATACGCAGTATTTT. V is TRBV29-1 and J is TRBJ2-3; D is possibly TRBD1 (5 bases). V was shortened by 7 bases and J by 2 bases, with 10 bases between the two germline ends. Germline CDR1 and CDR2: SQVTM and ANQGSEA. The CDR3 has 12 amino acids.

The chain recombines TRBV29-1 with TRBJ2-1; the D gene is possibly TRBD1 (5 bases). CDR1 is SQVTM, CDR2 ANQGSEA, per germline. This CDR3 has 14 amino acids. Trimming left V 3 bases short and J 3 bases short, with 12 bases between. DNA of the CDR3: TGCAGCGTTGATGGGCAGGGCAACTACAATGAGCAGTTCTTC. This encodes CSVDGQGNYNEQFF.

J is TRBJ2-7 and V is TRBV4-2; 8 bases agree with TRBD1. The trim removed 4 bases at V and 0 bases at J, leaving 11 bases unmatched. CDR1 is LGHNA and CDR2 is YNFKEQ in the germline V gene. The CDR3 consists of 17 residues. The CDR3 reads CASSPPVAGGHSYEQYF. The CDR3 DNA sequence: TGTGCCAGCAGCCCCCCCGTAGCAGGGGGCCACTCCTACGAGCAGTACTTC.

The V call is TRBV29-1, the J call TRBJ2-2; 7 bases map to TRBD1. The ends lost 4 bases at V and 7 bases at J; junction bases unmatched: 6. The germline V gene encodes CDR1 SQVTM and CDR2 ANQGSEA. The CDR3 has 13 residues. CDR3 in amino acids: CSVGGGRGGELFF. CDR3 DNA: TGCAGCGTTGGAGGGGGCCGGGGCGGGGAGCTGTTTTTT.

This clonotype was detected a few times. The genes are TRBV20-1 and TRBJ1-1, with TRBD1 matching over 7 bases. V lost 3 bases, J lost 11 bases, and 12 bases stayed unmatched. The CDR3 runs to 13 residues. The germline CDR1 and CDR2 sequences are DFQATT and SNEGSKA (reference sequence). The CDR3 nucleotides read TGCAGTGCTAGGAGCCTAGGGGGCGGAGAGGCTTTCTTT. It is translated as CSARSLGGGEAFF.

This chain connects TRBV7-2 to TRBJ2-7, with 11 bases that match TRBD2. V gave up 2 bases and J gave up 0 bases; unmatched junction bases: 6. The CDR3 spans 17 residues. Germline assignment: CDR1 SGHTA and CDR2 FQGNSA. This chain's CDR3 is CASSLSHLAGGSYEQYF. For the CDR3, the DNA is TGTGCCAGCAGCTTATCTCACCTAGCGGGAGGCTCCTACGAGCAGTACTTC.

The chain joins TRBV29-1 to TRBJ2-1; 10 positions match TRBD1. V lost 2 bases and J lost 5; bases outside the gene matches: 6. The germline V gene has CDR1 SQVTM and CDR2 ANQGSEA. The CDR3 covers 15 residues. CDR3 DNA: TGCAGCGTTGAAACCGGGACAGGGGTGGACAATGAGCAGTTCTTC. Its protein product is CSVETGTGVDNEQFF.

This chain uses TRBV13 with TRBJ1-2; D perhaps matches TRBD1 (6 bases). V was clipped by 7 bases and J by 3 bases, with 15 bases between them. Germline CDR1 is PRHDT and CDR2 is FYEKMQ (reference sequence). The CDR3 sequence is 14 residues long. The CDR3: CASTMDRTYYGYTF. CDR3 bases: TGTGCCAGCACCATGGACAGAACCTACTATGGCTACACCTTC.

This clonotype was observed a handful of times. This sequence joins TRBV7-9 and TRBJ2-2, with D unclear. The CDR3 is 15 residues long. V was shortened by 5 bases and J by 5 bases, with 15 bases between the two germline ends. Germline V lookup: CDR1 SEHNR, CDR2 FQNEAQ (reference sequence). Here the CDR3 reads CASSGRTELTGELFF. The DNA for the CDR3 is TGTGCCAGCAGCGGAAGGACGGAGCTTACCGGGGAGCTGTTTTTT.

The gene calls are TRBV13 and TRBJ2-3; weak D call: TRBD2 (5 bases). Germline V gives CDR1 PRHDT, CDR2 FYEKMQ (reference sequence). This CDR3 spans 13 amino acids. V lost 7 bases and J 5 bases, leaving 13 bases between the germline ends. This CDR3 is CASNSNGEDTQYF. CDR3 sequence (DNA): TGTGCCAGCAACTCGAACGGGGAAGATACGCAGTATTTT.

The genes are TRBV4-1 and TRBJ2-7, with D perhaps being TRBD1 or TRBD2 (5 bases each). The better agreement between TRBJ2-5 and the DNA end casts doubt on the J call. Germline V gene sequence: CDR1 MGHRA, CDR2 YSYEKL. The CDR3 runs 15 residues. The CDR3: CASSQAWDRIKTQYF. CDR3 coding DNA: TGCGCCAGCAGCCAAGCGTGGGACCGAATAAAGACCCAGTACTTC.

This chain uses TRBV6-5 with TRBJ2-5; D not certain. V lost 6 bases to trimming and J lost 3 bases, with 5 bases between them. The CDR3 sequence is 11 residues long. Germline assignment: CDR1 MNHEY and CDR2 SVGAGI. CDR3 coding DNA: TGTGCCAGCAGACTCGAAGAGACCCAGTACTTC. Translating gives CASRLEETQYF.

The chain has TRBV20-1 and TRBJ2-1; 10 bases agree with TRBD1. V lost 3 bases and J lost 8; bases outside the gene matches: 10. The CDR3 consists of 15 residues. Germline values: CDR1 DFQATT, CDR2 SNEGSKA (reference sequence). The CDR3 sequence is CSASPGQGDWDEQFF. Here the CDR3 DNA reads TGCAGTGCTAGTCCCGGACAGGGGGATTGGGATGAGCAGTTCTTC.

On this clonotype itself: A junction boundary mismatches the germline segment, possibly from a read error. The chain employs TRBV6-6 and TRBJ2-3, with TRBD2 matching 11 bases. Looked up from germline, CDR1 is MNHNY and CDR2 is SVGAGI (reference sequence). The CDR3 extends over 16 amino acids. CDR3: CTSSYTGTSGTDTQYF. The DNA of the CDR3 is TGTACCAGCAGTTACACAGGGACTAGCGGTACAGATACGCAGTATTTT.

This clonotype was counted a few times. The V and J genes are TRBV5-1 and TRBJ2-1, with no clear D. The CDR3 extends over 16 amino acids. Per the germline V gene, CDR1 is SGHRS and CDR2 is YFSETQ. Trimming removed 1 base from V and 1 base from J, with 12 bases in between. The CDR3 here is CASSLPRQPSYNEQFF. DNA of the CDR3: TGCGCCAGCAGCTTGCCAAGGCAACCGTCCTACAATGAGCAGTTCTTC.

The CDR3 sequence is CASSSHRDTEAFF. The DNA of the CDR3 is TGTGCCAGCAGCTCTCACAGGGATACTGAAGCTTTCTTT. The V and J genes are TRBV7-2 and TRBJ1-1, with TRBD1 as a possible D gene (6 bases). CDR1 SGHTA and CDR2 FQGNSA come from the germline V gene. V was shortened by 4 bases and J by 5 bases, with 11 bases between the two germline ends. The CDR3 contains 13 residues.

This clonotype came up a few times. The genes are TRBV20-1 and TRBJ2-3, with D maybe TRBD2 (6 bases). The germline V gene has CDR1 DFQATT and CDR2 SNEGSKA (reference sequence). Trimming took 1 base from V and 6 from J, leaving 14 bases between them. The CDR3 extends over 14 amino acids. The CDR3 sequence: CSARVGGRLDTQYF. In DNA, the CDR3 is TGCAGTGCTAGAGTAGGAGGGAGGTTGGATACGCAGTATTTT.

The chain combines TRBV9 with TRBJ1-2; 7 bases align to TRBD1. With 9 bases clipped from V and 3 bases from J, the junction kept 20 bases outside the gene matches. The CDR3 sequence is 17 residues long. From germline, CDR1 is SGDLS and CDR2 YYNGEE. The CDR3: CANSSPGQRVIDYGYTF. The CDR3 nucleotides read TGTGCCAACAGTTCACCGGGACAGAGGGTTATTGACTATGGCTACACCTTC.

This clonotype has only a few counts. The gene calls are TRBV11-2 and TRBJ1-6, with no clear D. Per germline, CDR1 SGHAT and CDR2 FQNNGV. The length of the CDR3 is 16 residues. Trimming cost V 5 bases and J 9 bases, with 20 bases left between them. The DNA of the CDR3 is TGTGCCAGCAGCGCGCTGGACGGACCCCACGGTTCACCCCTCCACTTT. Translation: CASSALDGPHGSPLHF.

The chain links TRBV11-2 to TRBJ1-5; a possible D gene is TRBD1 (5 bases). Deletions cut 4 bases from V and 0 bases from J, with 10 bases between. Germline CDR1 and CDR2: SGHAT and FQNNGV. This CDR3 region has 15 residues. The CDR3 DNA is TGTGCCAGCAGCTCCGCGGGGGGTAGCAATCAGCCCCAGCATTTT. Its translation is CASSSAGGSNQPQHF.